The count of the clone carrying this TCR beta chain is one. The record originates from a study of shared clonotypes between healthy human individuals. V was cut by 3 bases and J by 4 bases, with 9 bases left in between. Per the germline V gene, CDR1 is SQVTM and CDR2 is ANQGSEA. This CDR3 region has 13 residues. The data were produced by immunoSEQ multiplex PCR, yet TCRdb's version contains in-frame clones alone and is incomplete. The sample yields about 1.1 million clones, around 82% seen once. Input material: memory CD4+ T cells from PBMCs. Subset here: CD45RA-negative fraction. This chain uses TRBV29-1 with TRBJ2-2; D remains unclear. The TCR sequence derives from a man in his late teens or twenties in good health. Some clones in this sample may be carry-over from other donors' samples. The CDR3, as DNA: TGCAGCGTTGACCGTGGAATCACCGGGGAGCTGTTTTTT. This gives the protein CSVDRGITGELFF.